Following are 20 T cell receptor beta chains from one sample sequenced in a study of blood T cell repertoires in COVID-19. The repertoire was sequenced with immunoSEQ multiplex PCR; TCRdb's copy has only in-frame clones and lacks some. The sample holds 100,000 or so clones; 81% are singletons and the top ten take under 40%. Material for sequencing was peripheral blood. These receptors were obtained from an older man with acute or convalescent COVID-19.

The chain carries TRBV7-3 and TRBJ2-1; 13 bases agree with TRBD2. Germline CDR1 reads SGHTA; CDR2 reads FQGTGA. This CDR3 is built from 15 residues. Unmatched junction bases numbered 5, after V lost 4 bases and J lost 8 bases. CDR3 DNA sequence: TGTGCCAGCAGCTCAGGACTAGCGGGAGTGTATGAGCAGTTCTTC. Translation: CASSSGLAGVYEQFF.

Here the CDR3 reads CASSSGTTTAGRSTDTQYF. In DNA form, the CDR3 reads TGCGCCAGCAGCTCCGGGACTACAACGGCCGGACGGAGCACAGATACGCAGTATTTT. This rearrangement joins TRBV10-1 to TRBJ2-3; 7 bases agree with TRBD2. The CDR3 covers 19 residues. Germline CDR1 reads WNHNN; CDR2 reads SYGVQD (reference sequence). The V segment lost 6 bases and the J segment 0 bases; nucleotides outside the gene matches: 18.

The rearrangement uses TRBV5-4 and TRBJ2-3; 8 nucleotides line up with TRBD2. Per germline, CDR1 SGHNT and CDR2 YYREEE (reference sequence). V shed 3 bases and J 4 bases; nucleotides not matched to a gene: 4. The CDR3 contains 14 residues. The CDR3: CASSSTSGPDTQYF. The CDR3 region has the DNA TGTGCCAGCAGCTCCACTAGCGGCCCAGATACGCAGTATTTT.

The chain links TRBV11-2 to TRBJ2-3; D perhaps matches TRBD2 (6 bases). The germline V gene has CDR1 SGHAT and CDR2 FQNNGV. The germline V and J ends were trimmed by 3 bases and 0 bases, with 10 bases remaining between them. The CDR3 consists of 15 residues. In nucleotides, the CDR3 is TGTGCCAGCAGCTTCATTAGCGGAAGCACAGATACGCAGTATTTT. Translating gives CASSFISGSTDTQYF.

CDR3 region: CASSTPGLAVNEQFF. The DNA for the CDR3 is TGTGCCAGCAGTACCCCGGGACTAGCGGTCAATGAGCAGTTCTTC. This sequence joins TRBV6-5 and TRBJ2-1; 11 bases fit TRBD2. The CDR3 totals 15 residues. J gave up 6 bases and V 5 bases, and 6 bases lay outside the gene matches. The V gene's germline CDR1 is MNHEY and CDR2 SVGAGI.

The chain's CDR3 is CATSYGQGVGVQGYTF. The CDR3 DNA follows: TGTGCCACCAGCTACGGACAGGGTGTCGGGGTTCAAGGCTACACCTTC. This rearrangement joins TRBV15 to TRBJ1-2; TRBD1 matches at 8 bases. V was clipped by 5 bases and J by 8 bases; unmatched bases: 16. Germline V lookup: CDR1 LNHNV, CDR2 YYDKDF (reference sequence). The CDR3 has 16 residues. Filled out from reference TRBV15 and TRBJ1-2, the complete variable domain reads DAMVIQNPRYQVTQFGKPVTLSCSQTLNHNVMYWYQQKSSQAPKLLFHYYDKDFNNEADTPDNFQSRRPNTSFCFLDIRSPGLGDTAMYLCATSYGQGVGVQGYTFGSGTRLTVV.

The chain links TRBV9 to TRBJ2-7; possibly TRBD2 for D (5 bases). Germline assignment: CDR1 SGDLS and CDR2 YYNGEE. The CDR3 length is 15 residues. V lost 0 bases and J 0 bases, leaving 10 bases between the germline ends. CDR3 in DNA: TGTGCCAGCAGCGTAGGGACTTACAGCTCCTACGAGCAGTACTTC. Encoded protein: CASSVGTYSSYEQYF.

V and J are TRBV3-1 (or the pseudogene TRBV3-2) and TRBJ1-1, with 8 positions matching TRBD1. The CDR3 is made up of 14 amino acids. V was clipped by 0 bases and J by 12 bases; unmatched bases: 9. Germline V gene data show CDR1 as LGHDT and CDR2 as YNNKEL (reference sequence). CDR3 sequence reads: CASSQDLQGATTFF. DNA of the CDR3: TGTGCCAGCAGCCAAGATCTTCAGGGGGCGACGACTTTCTTT.

V is TRBV6-5 and J is TRBJ2-1; TRBD2 aligns across 7 bases. V was clipped by 9 bases and J by 3 bases; unmatched bases: 11. Germline V gene lookup returns CDR1 MNHEY and CDR2 SVGAGI. This CDR3 is built from 15 residues. CDR3 DNA sequence: TGTGCCAGGTTCACTATCCCGGGAGGCTACAATGAGCAGTTCTTC. Its translation is CARFTIPGGYNEQFF.

This clone was counted a few times. The rearrangement links TRBV4-3 to TRBJ1-4; D is undetermined. V gave up 1 base and J gave up 4 bases, with 7 bases separating them. The CDR3 is 14 residues long. Germline loops: CDR1 LGHNA, CDR2 YSLEER. This CDR3 reads CASSQVQFNEKLFF. CDR3 in DNA: TGCGCCAGCAGCCAAGTACAGTTTAATGAAAAACTGTTTTTT.

The chain links TRBV11-3 to TRBJ1-1; no definite D call. CDR1 is SGHNT and CDR2 is YENEEA in the germline V gene. V was cut by 4 bases and J by 3 bases, with 18 bases left in between. The CDR3 is made up of 16 amino acids. In DNA form, the CDR3 reads TGTGCCAGCAGCTCGGGCCGCTCTCTGCGGGACACTGAAGCTTTCTTT. Amino acids: CASSSGRSLRDTEAFF.

The CDR3 region is CASTGSYNSPLHF. The CDR3 coding sequence is TGTGCCAGCACAGGGTCCTATAATTCACCCCTCCACTTT. The rearrangement uses TRBV25-1 and TRBJ1-6, with a possible D match to TRBD1 (5 bases). Germline CDR1 MGHDK, CDR2 SYGVNS. The CDR3 runs 13 residues. Trimming removed 7 bases at V and 1 base at J, with 5 bases between.

The chain combines TRBV5-1 with TRBJ1-1; 7 bases match TRBD1. Germline trimming cut 0 bases from V and 5 bases from J; bases unmatched to any gene: 4. The CDR3 is made up of 14 amino acids. CDR1 and CDR2 (germline): SGHRS, YFSETQ. CDR3 nucleotides: TGCGCCAGCAGCTTGGAGACAGGGAGGACTGAAGCTTTCTTT. Amino acid sequence: CASSLETGRTEAFF.

The chain carries TRBV27 and TRBJ1-6; D gene uncertain. V was trimmed by 5 bases and J by 8 bases, leaving 10 bases between them. The length of the CDR3 is 13 residues. Per the germline V gene, CDR1 is MNHEY and CDR2 is SMNVEV (reference sequence). The DNA of the CDR3 is TGTGCCAGCAGTATTAACGGGGATTCACCCCTCCACTTT. It encodes CASSINGDSPLHF.

The chain joins TRBV3-1 (or the pseudogene TRBV3-2) to TRBJ2-3; unclear D gene. The germline V and J ends were trimmed by 4 bases and 0 bases, with 8 bases remaining between them. The CDR3 consists of 14 residues. The germline V gene has CDR1 LGHDT and CDR2 YNNKEL (reference sequence). This CDR3 is CASSPRRSTDTQYF. CDR3 nucleotide sequence: TGTGCCAGCAGCCCCCGGAGAAGCACAGATACGCAGTATTTT.

This clone was seen a single time. The chain recombines TRBV18 with TRBJ2-7, with TRBD2 matching 9 bases. The CDR3 runs to 15 residues. Germline loops: CDR1 KGHSH, CDR2 LQKENI. The junction had 4 bases not matched to a gene; V was cut back by 4 bases and J by 0 bases. The CDR3 loop is CASSRTSVASYEQYF. The CDR3 nucleotides are TGTGCCAGCTCACGGACTAGCGTAGCCTCCTACGAGCAGTACTTC.

This clone was counted a few times. The rearrangement links TRBV28 to TRBJ1-6, with TRBD1 as a possible D gene (5 bases). This CDR3 comprises 15 residues. From germline, CDR1 is MDHEN and CDR2 SYDVKM. Trimming left V 5 bases short and J 9 bases short, with 17 bases between. This chain's CDR3 is CASSTRRGYGSPLHF. The CDR3 bases are TGTGCCAGCAGTACGCGTCGGGGGTATGGTTCACCCCTCCACTTT.

The chain employs TRBV7-9 and TRBJ2-5; D remains ambiguous. Germline values: CDR1 SEHNR, CDR2 FQNEAQ (reference sequence). With 5 bases removed from V and 5 bases from J, the gap between germline ends came to 6 bases. The length of the CDR3 is 11 residues. In DNA, the CDR3 is TGTGCCAGCAGCCTCGCGGAGACCCAGTACTTC. The encoded protein is CASSLAETQYF.

This clone was seen more than once but under ten times. V gene TRBV29-1 combines with J gene TRBJ1-5; TRBD1 might be the D (5 bases). CDR1 is SQVTM, CDR2 ANQGSEA, per germline. The CDR3 contains 14 residues. The V and J ends lost 4 bases and 0 bases respectively, with 10 bases between them. The DNA of the CDR3 is TGCAGCGTTGGGGCCGGGGGTAGCAATCAGCCCCAGCATTTT. It translates to CSVGAGGSNQPQHF.

Notes on this clone: Additional DNA sequences in this sample encode the identical CDR3. The chain combines TRBV12-3 or TRBV12-4 with TRBJ2-3; 9 nucleotides line up with TRBD1. Trimming at V came to 3 bases and at J to 11 bases, leaving 3 bases not matched to a gene. This CDR3 spans 12 amino acids. In DNA form, the CDR3 reads TGTGCCAGCAGTTTTGGACAGGGGAAGCAGTATTTT. It encodes CASSFGQGKQYF.